Sequencing of this T cell receptor (beta chain) was carried out in a study of cytomegalovirus exposure and HLA in healthy donors. Findings of the study overall: The authors later found most CMV-associated TCR beta chains appeared HLA-restricted. Most observed TCR sequences were rare, whereas some public TCRs were detected in many donors. Most subjects' HLA-A and HLA-B alleles were reportedly predicted from TCR beta sequences.

The PCR contained 60 Vbeta and 13 Jbeta primers. The repertoire was sequenced with immunoSEQ multiplex PCR; TCRdb's copy has only in-frame clones and lacks some. The sample carries 130,000 to 150,000 clones, approximately 84% recorded once. The V gene end was trimmed by 4 bases and the J gene end by 0 bases; junction bases not matched to a gene: 12. The CDR3 is 18 residues long. From germline, CDR1 is SGHNT and CDR2 YYREEE (reference sequence). As for this clone: As yet, its antigen is unknown.

The sequencing input was PBMCs. The J gene is TRBJ1-4, the V gene TRBV5-4; 7 bases map to TRBD1. The receptor's source is a woman aged 55-69 years in good health and CMV-seropositive. The DNA of the CDR3 is TGTGCCAGCAGCCCCACAGGGGCCACTACAGCAACTAATGAAAAACTGTTTTTT. Protein sequence: CASSPTGATTATNEKLFF.